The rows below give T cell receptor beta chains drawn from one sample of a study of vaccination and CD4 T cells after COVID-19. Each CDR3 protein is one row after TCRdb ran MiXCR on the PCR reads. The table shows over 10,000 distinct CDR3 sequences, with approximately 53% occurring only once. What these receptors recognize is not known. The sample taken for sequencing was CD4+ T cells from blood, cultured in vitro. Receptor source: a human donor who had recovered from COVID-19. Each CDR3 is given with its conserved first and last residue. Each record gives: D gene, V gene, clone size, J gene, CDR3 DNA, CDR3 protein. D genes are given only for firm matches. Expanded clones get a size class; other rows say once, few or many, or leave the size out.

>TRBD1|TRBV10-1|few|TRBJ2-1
TGCGCCAGCAGTGAGTACGGGACAGGGTTCTCCAATGAGCAGTTCTTC
CASSEYGTGFSNEQFF
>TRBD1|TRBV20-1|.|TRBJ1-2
TGCAGTGCTGACGACAGGGCCGGCTACACCTTC
CSADDRAGYTF
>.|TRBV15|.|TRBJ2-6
TGTGCCACCAGCAGAGATCTAGGGGGGGGCGGTGGGGCCAACGTCCTGACTTTC
CATSRDLGGGGGANVLTF
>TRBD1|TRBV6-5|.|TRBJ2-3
TGTGCCAGCAGTTACGACGGACAGGGGGCAGATACGCAGTATTTT
CASSYDGQGADTQYF
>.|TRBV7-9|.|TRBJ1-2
TGTGCCAGCTCTCCAGAGCGTGCCTATGGCTACACCTTC
CASSPERAYGYTF
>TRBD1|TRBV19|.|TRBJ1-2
TGTGCCAGTAGTACCCGGGACAGCCTCTATGGCTACACCTTC
CASSTRDSLYGYTF
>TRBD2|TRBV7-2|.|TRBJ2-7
TGTGCCAGCAGCCCTAGCGGGGGGTTAATTTACGAGCAGTACTTC
CASSPSGGLIYEQYF
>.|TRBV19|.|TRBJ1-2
TGTGCCAGTACCGCCGGGGGGTTTAACTATGGCTACACCTTC
CASTAGGFNYGYTF
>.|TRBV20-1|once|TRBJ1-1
TGCAGTGCTAGTAGGGGGATGAGCACTGAAGCTTTCTTT
CSASRGMSTEAFF
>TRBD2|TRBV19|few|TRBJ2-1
TGTGCCAGTAGTATGGGGGAGGGTCCTGGGGTATACGATGAGCAGTTCTTC
CASSMGEGPGVYDEQFF
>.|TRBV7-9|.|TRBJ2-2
TGTGCCAGCAGCCCCCTCGCCGGGGAGCTGTTTTTT
CASSPLAGELFF
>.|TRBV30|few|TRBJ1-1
TGTGCCTGGGGACCTCGGGGGCGGTTTACCGAAGCTTTCTTT
CAWGPRGRFTEAFF
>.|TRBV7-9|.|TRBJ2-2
TGTGCCAGCAGCTTATTGGGCCAACGGTCAGCGAACACCGGGGAGCTGTTTTTT
CASSLLGQRSANTGELFF
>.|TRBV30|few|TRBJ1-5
TGTGCCTGGAGTAAGAAGATCGACAATCAGCCCCAGCATTTT
CAWSKKIDNQPQHF
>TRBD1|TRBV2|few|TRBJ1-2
TGTGCCAGCAGTGGGACAGGGCAACCCTATGGCTACACCTTC
CASSGTGQPYGYTF
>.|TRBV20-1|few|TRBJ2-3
TGCAGTGCTCCCTCTAGCACAGATACGCAGTATTTT
CSAPSSTDTQYF
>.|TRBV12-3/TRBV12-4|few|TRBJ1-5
TGTGCCAGCAGTCCCATGGGTGGCCCCGATCAGCCCCAGCATTTT
CASSPMGGPDQPQHF
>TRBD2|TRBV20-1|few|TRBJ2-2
TGCAGTGCTTTGTCTAGCGGGAGTACCGGGGAGCTGTTTTTT
CSALSSGSTGELFF
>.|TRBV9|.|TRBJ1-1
TGTGCCAGCAGCCCTAGGGGACATATGAACACTGAAGCTTTCTTT
CASSPRGHMNTEAFF
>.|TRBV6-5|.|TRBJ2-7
TGTGCCAGCAGTTACTTTAGGGACCCCTCCTACGAGCAGTACTTC
CASSYFRDPSYEQYF
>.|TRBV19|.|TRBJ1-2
TGTGCCAGTGGTTCGGGGGCCTATGGCTACACCTTC
CASGSGAYGYTF
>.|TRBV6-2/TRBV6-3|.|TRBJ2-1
TGTGCCAGCAGTACGACCCCCAGGAGCTCCTACAATGAGCAGTTCTTC
CASSTTPRSSYNEQFF
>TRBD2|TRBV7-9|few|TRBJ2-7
TGTGCCAGCAGCCTACTAGCGGAATCCTACGAGCAGTACTTC
CASSLLAESYEQYF